The clone carrying this TCR beta chain was picked up one time. What it binds is not known. Method: immunoSEQ multiplex PCR; TCRdb's copy keeps in-frame clones and lacks some. The repertoire holds tens of thousands of clones, 87% seen once, with under 3.5% in the top ten. The sample is drawn from a study of OX40 agonist ivuxolimab in advanced cancers. Regarding the study as a whole: CD8+ T cells averaged more expanded clones than CD4+.

The length of the CDR3 is 12 residues. Germline V gives CDR1 MDHEN, CDR2 SYDVKM. Deletions cut 7 bases from V and 2 bases from J, with 6 bases between. Here the sequenced sample was CD4+ or CD8+ T cells sorted from blood, taken in a trial of the OX40 agonist ivuxolimab. This clonotype originated in an adult with an advanced solid tumor such as melanoma, head and neck, liver or kidney cancer. The gene calls are TRBV28 and TRBJ1-5; D is unresolved. CDR3 in amino acids: CASTGGNQPQHF. CDR3 coding DNA: TGTGCCAGCACAGGCGGCAATCAGCCCCAGCATTTT.